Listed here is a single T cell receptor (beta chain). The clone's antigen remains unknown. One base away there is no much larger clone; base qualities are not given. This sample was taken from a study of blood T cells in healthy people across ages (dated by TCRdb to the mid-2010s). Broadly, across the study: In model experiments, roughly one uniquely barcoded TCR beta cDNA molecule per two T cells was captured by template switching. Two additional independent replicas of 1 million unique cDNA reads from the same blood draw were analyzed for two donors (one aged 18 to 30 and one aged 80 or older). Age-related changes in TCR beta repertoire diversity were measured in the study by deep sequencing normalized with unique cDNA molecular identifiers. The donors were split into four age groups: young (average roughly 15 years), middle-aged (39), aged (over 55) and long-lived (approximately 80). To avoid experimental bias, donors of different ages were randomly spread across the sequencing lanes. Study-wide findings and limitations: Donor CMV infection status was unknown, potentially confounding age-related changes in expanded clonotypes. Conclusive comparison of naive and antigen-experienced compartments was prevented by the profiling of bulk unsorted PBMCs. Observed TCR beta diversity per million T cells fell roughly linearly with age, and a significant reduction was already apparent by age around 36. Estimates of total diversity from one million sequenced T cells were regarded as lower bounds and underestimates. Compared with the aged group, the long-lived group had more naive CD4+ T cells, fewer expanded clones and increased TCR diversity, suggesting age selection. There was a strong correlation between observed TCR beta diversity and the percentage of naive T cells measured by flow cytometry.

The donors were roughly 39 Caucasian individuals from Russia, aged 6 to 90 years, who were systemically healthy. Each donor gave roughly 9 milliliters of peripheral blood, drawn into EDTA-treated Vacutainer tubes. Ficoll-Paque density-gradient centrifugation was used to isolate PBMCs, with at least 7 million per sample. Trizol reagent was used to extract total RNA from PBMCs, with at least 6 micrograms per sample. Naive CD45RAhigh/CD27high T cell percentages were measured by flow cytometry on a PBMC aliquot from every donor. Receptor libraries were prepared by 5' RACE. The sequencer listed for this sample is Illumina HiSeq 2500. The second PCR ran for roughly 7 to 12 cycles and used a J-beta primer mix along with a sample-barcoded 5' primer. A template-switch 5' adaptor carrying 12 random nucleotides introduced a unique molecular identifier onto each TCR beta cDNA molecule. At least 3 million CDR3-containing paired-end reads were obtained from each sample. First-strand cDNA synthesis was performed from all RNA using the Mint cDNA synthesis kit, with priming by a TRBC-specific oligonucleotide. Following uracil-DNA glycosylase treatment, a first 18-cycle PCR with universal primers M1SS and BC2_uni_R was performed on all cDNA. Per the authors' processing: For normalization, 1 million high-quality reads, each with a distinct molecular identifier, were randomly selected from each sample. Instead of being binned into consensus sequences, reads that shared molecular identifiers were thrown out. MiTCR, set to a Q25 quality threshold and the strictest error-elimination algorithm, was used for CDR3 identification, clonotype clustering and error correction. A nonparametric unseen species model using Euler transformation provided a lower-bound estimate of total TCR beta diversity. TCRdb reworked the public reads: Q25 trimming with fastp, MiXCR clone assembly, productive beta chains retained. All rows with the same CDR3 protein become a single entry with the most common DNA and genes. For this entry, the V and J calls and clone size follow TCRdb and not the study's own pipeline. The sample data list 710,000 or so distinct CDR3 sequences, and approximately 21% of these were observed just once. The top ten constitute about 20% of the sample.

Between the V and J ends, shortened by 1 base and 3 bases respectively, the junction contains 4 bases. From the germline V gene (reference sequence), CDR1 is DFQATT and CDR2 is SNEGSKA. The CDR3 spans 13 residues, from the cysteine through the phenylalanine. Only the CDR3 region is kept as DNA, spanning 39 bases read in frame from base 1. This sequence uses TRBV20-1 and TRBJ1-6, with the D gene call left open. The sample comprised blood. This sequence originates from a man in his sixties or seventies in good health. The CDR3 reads CSARGGYNSPLHF. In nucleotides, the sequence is TGCAGTGCTAGAGGGGGCTATAATTCACCCCTCCACTTT.